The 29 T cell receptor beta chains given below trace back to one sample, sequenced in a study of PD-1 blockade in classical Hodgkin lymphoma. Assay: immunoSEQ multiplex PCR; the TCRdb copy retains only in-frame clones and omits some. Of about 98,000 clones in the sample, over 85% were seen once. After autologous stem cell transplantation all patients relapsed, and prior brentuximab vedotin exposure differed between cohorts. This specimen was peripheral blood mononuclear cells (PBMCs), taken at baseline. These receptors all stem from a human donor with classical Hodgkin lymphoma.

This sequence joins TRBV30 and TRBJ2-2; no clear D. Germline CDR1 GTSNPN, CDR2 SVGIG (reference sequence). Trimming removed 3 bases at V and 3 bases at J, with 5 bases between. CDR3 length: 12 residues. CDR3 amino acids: CAWSLYTGELFF. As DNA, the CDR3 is TGTGCCTGGAGCCTCTACACCGGGGAGCTGTTTTTT.

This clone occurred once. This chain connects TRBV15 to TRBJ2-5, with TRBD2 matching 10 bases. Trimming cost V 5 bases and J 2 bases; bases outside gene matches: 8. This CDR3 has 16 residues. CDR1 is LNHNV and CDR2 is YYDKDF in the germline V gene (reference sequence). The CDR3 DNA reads TGTGCCACCAGCGGACCTACTAGCGGGGAACAAGAGACCCAGTACTTC. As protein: CATSGPTSGEQETQYF.

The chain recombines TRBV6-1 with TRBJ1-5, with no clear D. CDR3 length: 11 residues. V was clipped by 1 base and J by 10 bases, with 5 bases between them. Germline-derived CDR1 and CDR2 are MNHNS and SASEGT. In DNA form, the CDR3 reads TGTGCCAGCAGTGAAGGGAGCCCCCAGCATTTT. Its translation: CASSEGSPQHF.

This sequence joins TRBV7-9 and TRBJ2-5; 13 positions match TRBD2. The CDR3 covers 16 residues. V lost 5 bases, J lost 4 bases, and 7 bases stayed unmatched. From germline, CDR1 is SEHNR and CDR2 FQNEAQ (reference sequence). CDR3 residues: CASSTRTSGRGETQYF. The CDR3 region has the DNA TGTGCCAGCAGCACGAGGACTAGCGGGAGAGGAGAGACCCAGTACTTC.

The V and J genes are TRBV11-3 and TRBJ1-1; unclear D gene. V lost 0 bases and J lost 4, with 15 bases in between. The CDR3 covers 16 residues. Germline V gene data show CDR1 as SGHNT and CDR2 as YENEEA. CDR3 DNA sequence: TGTGCCAGCAGCTTAGATGGCAGAGGACCGGCCACTGAAGCTTTCTTT. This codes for CASSLDGRGPATEAFF.

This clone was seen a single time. The CDR3 region has the DNA TGTGCCAGCAGCGGACAGGGAGGAGGGGAAAAACTGTTTTTT. Protein product: CASSGQGGGEKLFF. The chain couples TRBV7-9 to TRBJ1-4, with 8 bases that match TRBD1. The CDR3 runs to 14 residues. Germline CDR1 SEHNR, CDR2 FQNEAQ (reference sequence). J lost 8 bases, V lost 5 bases, and 7 bases had no gene match.

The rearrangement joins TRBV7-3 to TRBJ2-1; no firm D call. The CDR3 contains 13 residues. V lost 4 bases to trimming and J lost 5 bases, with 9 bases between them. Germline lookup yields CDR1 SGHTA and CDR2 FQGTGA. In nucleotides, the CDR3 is TGTGCCAGCAGCTCAACTTGGCACAATGAGCAGTTCTTC. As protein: CASSSTWHNEQFF.

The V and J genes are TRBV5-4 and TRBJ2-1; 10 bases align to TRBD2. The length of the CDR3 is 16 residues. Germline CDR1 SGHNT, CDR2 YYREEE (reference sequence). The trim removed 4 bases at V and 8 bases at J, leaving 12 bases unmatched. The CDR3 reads CASSPHLAGVVDEQFF. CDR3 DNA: TGTGCCAGCAGCCCGCACCTAGCGGGAGTGGTTGATGAGCAGTTCTTC.

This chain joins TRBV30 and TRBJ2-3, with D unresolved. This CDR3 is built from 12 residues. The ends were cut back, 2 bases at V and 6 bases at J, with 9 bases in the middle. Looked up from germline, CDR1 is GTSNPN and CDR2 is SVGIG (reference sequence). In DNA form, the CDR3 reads TGTGCCTGGAGTCCAGTGCGGGATACGCAGTATTTT. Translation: CAWSPVRDTQYF.

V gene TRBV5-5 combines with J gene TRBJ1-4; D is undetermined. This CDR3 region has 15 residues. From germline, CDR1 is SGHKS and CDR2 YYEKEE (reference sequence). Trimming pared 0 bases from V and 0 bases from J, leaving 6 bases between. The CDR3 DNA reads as TGTGCCAGCAGCTTGGAAGTTGCAACTAATGAAAAACTGTTTTTT. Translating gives CASSLEVATNEKLFF.

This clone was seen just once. The CDR3 region is CASSLGPHGRQPQHF. For the CDR3, the DNA is TGTGCCAGCAGCTTAGGACCTCACGGGAGGCAGCCCCAGCATTTT. This chain joins TRBV5-4 and TRBJ1-5; D ambiguous. The V and J ends lost 2 bases and 7 bases respectively, with 16 bases between them. Germline CDR1 is SGHNT and CDR2 is YYREEE (reference sequence). The CDR3 totals 15 residues. The whole variable domain, remainder taken from reference TRBV5-4 and TRBJ1-5, is ETGVTQSPTHLIKTRGQQVTLRCSSQSGHNTVSWYQQALGQGPQFIFQYYREEENGRGNFPPRFSGLQFPNYSSELNVNALELDDSALYLCASSLGPHGRQPQHFGDGTRLSIL.

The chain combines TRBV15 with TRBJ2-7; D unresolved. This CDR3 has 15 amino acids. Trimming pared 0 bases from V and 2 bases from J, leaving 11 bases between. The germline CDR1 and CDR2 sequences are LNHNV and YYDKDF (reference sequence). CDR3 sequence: CATSRDPGQAYEQYF. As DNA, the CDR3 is TGTGCCACCAGCAGAGATCCGGGTCAAGCCTACGAGCAGTACTTC.

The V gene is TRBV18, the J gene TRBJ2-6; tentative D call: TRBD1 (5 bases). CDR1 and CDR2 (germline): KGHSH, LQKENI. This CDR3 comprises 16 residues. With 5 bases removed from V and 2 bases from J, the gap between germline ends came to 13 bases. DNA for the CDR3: TGTGCCAGCTCAACACAACAGGAGCCTGGGGCCAACGTCCTGACTTTC. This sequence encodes CASSTQQEPGANVLTF.

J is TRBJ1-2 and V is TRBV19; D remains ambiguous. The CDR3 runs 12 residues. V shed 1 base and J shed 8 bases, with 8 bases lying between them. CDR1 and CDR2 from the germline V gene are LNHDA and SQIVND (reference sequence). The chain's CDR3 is CASSIVGGGYTF. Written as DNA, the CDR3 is TGTGCCAGTAGTATAGTTGGAGGGGGCTACACCTTC.

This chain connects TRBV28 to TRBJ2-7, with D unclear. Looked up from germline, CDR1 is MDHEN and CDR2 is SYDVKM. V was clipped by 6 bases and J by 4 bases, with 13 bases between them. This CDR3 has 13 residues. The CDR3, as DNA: TGTGCCAGCAGCTTACCCCCAACTTACGAGCAGTACTTC. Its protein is CASSLPPTYEQYF.

The CDR3 reads CASSYMADGYTF. CDR3 DNA sequence: TGTGCCAGCAGTTATATGGCAGATGGCTACACCTTC. This chain joins TRBV6-5 and TRBJ1-2; D uncertain. Germline CDR1 is MNHEY and CDR2 is SVGAGI. The length of the CDR3 is 12 residues. Trimming shortened V by 3 bases and J by 6 bases, and 8 bases separated the two germline ends.

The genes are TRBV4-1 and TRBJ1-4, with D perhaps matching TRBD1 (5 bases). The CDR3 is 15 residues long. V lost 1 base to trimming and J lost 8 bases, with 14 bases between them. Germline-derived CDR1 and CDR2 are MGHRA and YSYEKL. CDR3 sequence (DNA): TGCGCCAGCAGCCAAGCGGCCGGTCGGGGGGAAAAACTGTTTTTT. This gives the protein CASSQAAGRGEKLFF.

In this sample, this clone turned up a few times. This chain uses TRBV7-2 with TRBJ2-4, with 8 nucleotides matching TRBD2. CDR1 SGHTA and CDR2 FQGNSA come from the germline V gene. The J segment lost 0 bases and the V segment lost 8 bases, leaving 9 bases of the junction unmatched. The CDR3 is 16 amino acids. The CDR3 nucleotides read TGTGCCAGCTGGGAACCCCTAGCGGGAGCCAAAAACATTCAGTACTTC. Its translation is CASWEPLAGAKNIQYF. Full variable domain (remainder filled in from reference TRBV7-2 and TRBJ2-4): GAGVSQSPSNKVTEKGKDVELRCDPISGHTALYWYRQSLGQGLEFLIYFQGNSAPDKSGLPSDRFSAERTGGSVSTLTIQRTQQEDSAVYLCASWEPLAGAKNIQYFGAGTRLSVL.

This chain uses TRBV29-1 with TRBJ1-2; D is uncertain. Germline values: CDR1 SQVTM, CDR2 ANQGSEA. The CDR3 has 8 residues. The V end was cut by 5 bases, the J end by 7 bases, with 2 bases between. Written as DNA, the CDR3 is TGCAGCGTTAGTGGCTACACCTTC. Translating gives CSVSGYTF.

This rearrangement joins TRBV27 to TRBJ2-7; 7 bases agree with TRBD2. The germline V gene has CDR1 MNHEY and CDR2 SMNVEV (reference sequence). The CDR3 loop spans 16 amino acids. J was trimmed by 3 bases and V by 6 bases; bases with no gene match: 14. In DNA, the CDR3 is TGTGCCAGCAGGGGGGGAGGGAAAGCGAGGTACTACGAGCAGTACTTC. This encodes CASRGGGKARYYEQYF.

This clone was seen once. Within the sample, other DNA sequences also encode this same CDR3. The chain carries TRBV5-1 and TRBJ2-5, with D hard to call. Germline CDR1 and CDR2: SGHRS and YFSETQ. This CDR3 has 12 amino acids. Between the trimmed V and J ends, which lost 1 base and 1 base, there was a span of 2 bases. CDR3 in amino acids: CASSLLQETQYF. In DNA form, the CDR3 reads TGCGCCAGCAGCTTGCTCCAAGAGACCCAGTACTTC.

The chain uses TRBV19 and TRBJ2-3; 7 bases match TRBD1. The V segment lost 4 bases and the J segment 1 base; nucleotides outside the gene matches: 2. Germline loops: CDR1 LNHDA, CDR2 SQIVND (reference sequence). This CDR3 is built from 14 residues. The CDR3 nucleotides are TGTGCCAGTAGTACCACAGGGGGCACAGATACGCAGTATTTT. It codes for CASSTTGGTDTQYF.

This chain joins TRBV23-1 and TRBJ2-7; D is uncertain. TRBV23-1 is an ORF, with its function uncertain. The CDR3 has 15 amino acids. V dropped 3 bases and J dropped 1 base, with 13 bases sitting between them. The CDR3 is CASSHLLNGSYEQYF. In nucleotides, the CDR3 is TGCGCCAGCAGTCACCTCTTGAACGGTTCCTACGAGCAGTACTTC.

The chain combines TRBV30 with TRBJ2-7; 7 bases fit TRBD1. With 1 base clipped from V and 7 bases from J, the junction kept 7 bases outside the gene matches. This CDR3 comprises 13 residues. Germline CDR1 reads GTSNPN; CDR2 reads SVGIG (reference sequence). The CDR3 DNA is TGTGCCTGGAGTGGAGGGGGCAAAGGAGAGCAGTACTTC. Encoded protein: CAWSGGGKGEQYF.

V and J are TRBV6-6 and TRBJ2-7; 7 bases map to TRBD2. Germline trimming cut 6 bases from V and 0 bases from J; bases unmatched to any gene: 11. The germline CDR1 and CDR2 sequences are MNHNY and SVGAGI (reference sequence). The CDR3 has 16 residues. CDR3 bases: TGTGCCAGCAGGTCACGGGCGGGAGCTCTCTCCTACGAGCAGTACTTC. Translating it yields CASRSRAGALSYEQYF.

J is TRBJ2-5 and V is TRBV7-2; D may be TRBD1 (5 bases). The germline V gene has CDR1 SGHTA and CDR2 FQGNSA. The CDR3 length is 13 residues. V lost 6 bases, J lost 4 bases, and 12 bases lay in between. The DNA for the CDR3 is TGTGCCAGCAGGAAAGACAGACGAGAGACCCAGTACTTC. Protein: CASRKDRRETQYF.

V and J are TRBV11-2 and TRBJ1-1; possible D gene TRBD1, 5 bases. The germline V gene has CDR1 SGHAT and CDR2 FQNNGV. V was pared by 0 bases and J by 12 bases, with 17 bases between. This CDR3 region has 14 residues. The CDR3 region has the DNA TGTGCCAGCAGCTTAGAAGGAGGGGCAGTAGAACCTTTCTTT. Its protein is CASSLEGGAVEPFF.

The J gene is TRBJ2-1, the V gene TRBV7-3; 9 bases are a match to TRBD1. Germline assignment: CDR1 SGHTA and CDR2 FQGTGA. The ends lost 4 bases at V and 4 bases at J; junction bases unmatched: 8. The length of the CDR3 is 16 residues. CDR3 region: CASSSTPGQGYNEQFF. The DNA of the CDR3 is TGTGCCAGCAGCTCGACCCCGGGACAGGGATACAATGAGCAGTTCTTC.

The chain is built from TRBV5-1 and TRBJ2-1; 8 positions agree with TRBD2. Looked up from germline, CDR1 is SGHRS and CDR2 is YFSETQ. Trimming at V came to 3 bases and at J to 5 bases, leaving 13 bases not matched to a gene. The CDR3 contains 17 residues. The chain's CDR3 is CASSSQRAGVWDNEQFF. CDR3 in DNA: TGCGCCAGCAGCTCCCAGAGAGCGGGAGTGTGGGACAATGAGCAGTTCTTC. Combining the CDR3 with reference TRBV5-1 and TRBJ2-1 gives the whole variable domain KAGVTQTPRYLIKTRGQQVTLSCSPISGHRSVSWYQQTPGQGLQFLFEYFSETQRNKGNFPGRFSGRQFSNSRSEMNVSTLELGDSALYLCASSSQRAGVWDNEQFFGPGTRLTVL.